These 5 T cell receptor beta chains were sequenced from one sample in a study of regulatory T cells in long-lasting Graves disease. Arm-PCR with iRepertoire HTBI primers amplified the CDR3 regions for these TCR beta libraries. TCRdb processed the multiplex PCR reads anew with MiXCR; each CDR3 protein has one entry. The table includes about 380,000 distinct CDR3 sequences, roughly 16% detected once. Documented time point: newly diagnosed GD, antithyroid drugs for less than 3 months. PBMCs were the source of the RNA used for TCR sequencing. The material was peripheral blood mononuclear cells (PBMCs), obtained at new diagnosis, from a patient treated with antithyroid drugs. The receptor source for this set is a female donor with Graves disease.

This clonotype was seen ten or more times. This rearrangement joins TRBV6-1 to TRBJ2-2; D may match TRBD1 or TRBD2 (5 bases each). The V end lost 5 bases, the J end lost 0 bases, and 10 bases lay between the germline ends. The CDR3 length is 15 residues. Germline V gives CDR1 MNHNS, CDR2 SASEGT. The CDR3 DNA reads TGTGCCAGCAGTCGTGGGACGGCGAACACCGGGGAGCTGTTTTTT. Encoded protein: CASSRGTANTGELFF.

This chain's CDR3 is CAISGEQGRDGYTF. DNA for the CDR3: TGTGCCATCAGTGGGGAACAGGGTCGGGATGGCTACACCTTC. The chain employs TRBV10-3 and TRBJ1-2; perhaps TRBD1 as D (6 bases). From germline, CDR1 is ENHRY and CDR2 SYGVKD. Deletions cut 4 bases from V and 6 bases from J, with 15 bases between. The CDR3 has 14 amino acids.

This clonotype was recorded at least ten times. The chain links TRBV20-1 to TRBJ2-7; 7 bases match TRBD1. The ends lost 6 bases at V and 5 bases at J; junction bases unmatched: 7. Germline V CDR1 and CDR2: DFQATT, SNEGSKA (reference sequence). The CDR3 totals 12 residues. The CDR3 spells CSAETGSDEQYF. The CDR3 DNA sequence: TGCAGTGCGGAGACAGGGTCCGACGAGCAGTACTTC.

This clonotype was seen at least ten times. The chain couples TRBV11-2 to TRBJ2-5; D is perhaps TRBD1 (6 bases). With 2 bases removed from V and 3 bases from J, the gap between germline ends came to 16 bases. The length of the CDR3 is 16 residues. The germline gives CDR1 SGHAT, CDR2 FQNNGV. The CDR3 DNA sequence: TGTGCCAGCAGCTTATTTCCAGGGGTTTCGGAAGAGACCCAGTACTTC. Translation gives CASSLFPGVSEETQYF. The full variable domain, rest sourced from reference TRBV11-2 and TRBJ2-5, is EAGVAQSPRYKIIEKRQSVAFWCNPISGHATLYWYQQILGQGPKLLIQFQNNGVVDDSQLPKDRFSAERLKGVDSTLKIQPAKLEDSAVYLCASSLFPGVSEETQYFGPGTRLLVL.

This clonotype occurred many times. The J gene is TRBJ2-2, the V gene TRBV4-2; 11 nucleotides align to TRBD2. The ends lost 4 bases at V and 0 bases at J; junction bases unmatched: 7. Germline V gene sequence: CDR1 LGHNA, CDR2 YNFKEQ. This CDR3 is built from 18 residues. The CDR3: CASSPEVAGGPNTGELFF. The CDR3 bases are TGTGCCAGCAGCCCAGAGGTAGCGGGAGGGCCGAACACCGGGGAGCTGTTTTTT.